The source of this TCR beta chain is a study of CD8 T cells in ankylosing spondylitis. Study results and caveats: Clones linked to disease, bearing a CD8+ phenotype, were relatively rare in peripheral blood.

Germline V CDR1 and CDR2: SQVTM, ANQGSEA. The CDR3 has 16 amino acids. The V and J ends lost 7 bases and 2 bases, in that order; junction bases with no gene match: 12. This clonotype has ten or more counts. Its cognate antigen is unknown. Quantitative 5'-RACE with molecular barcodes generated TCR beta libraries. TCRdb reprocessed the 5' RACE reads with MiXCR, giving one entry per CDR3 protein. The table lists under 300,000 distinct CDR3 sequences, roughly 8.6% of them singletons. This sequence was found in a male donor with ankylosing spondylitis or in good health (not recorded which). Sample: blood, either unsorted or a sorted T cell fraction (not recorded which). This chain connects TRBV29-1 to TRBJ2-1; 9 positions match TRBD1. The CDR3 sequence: CSATGGAGLTYNEQFF. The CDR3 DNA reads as TGCAGCGCGACAGGGGGAGCTGGACTAACCTACAATGAGCAGTTCTTC.